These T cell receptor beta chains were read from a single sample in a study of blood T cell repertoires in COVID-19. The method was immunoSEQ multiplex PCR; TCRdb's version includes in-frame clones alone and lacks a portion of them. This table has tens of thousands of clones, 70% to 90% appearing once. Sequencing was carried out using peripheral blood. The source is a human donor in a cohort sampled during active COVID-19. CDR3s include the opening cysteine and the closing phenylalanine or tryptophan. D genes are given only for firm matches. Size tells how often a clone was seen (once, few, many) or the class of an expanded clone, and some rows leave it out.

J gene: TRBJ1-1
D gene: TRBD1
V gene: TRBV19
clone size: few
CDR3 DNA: TGTGCCAGTAGTCTGATACAGGGGTTCACTGAAGCTTTCTTT
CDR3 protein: CASSLIQGFTEAFF

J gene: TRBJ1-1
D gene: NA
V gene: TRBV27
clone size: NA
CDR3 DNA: TGTGCCAGCAGTTTATGGGGGCGCACTGAAGCTTTCTTT
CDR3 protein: CASSLWGRTEAFF

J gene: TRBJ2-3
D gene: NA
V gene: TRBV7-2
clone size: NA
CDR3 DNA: TGTGCCAGCAGCATAAACACAGATACGCAGTATTTT
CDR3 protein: CASSINTDTQYF

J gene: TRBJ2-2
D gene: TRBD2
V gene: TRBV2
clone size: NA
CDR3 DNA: TGTGCCAGCAGGGGTGGACTAGCGGGGGGGCCTTGGGCGAACACCGGGGAGCTGTTTTTT
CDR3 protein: CASRGGLAGGPWANTGELFF

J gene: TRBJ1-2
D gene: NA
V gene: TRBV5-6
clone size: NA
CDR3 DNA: TGTGCCAGCAGCTCCAGACTGGGGCCCTATGGCTACACCTTC
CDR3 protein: CASSSRLGPYGYTF

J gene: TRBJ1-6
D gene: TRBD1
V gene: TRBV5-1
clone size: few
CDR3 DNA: TGCGCCAGCAGCCCCGGGACAGCACTTTCACCCCTCCACTTT
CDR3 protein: CASSPGTALSPLHF

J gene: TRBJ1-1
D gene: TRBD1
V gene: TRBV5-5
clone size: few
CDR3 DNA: TGTGCCAGCAGCACGGGACAGGGGTGGATGGGCACTGAAGCTTTCTTT
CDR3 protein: CASSTGQGWMGTEAFF

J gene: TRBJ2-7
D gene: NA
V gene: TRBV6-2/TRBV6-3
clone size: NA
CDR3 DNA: TGTGCCAGCAGTTACTCGACTAACTCCTACGAGCAGTACTTC
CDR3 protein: CASSYSTNSYEQYF

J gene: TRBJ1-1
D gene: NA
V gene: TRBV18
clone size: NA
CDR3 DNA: TGTGCCAGCTCAAACATCCAGGAATCGTCGACTGAAGCTTTCTTT
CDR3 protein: CASSNIQESSTEAFF

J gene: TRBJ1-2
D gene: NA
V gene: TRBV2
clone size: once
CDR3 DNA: TGTGCCAGCAGCAGTACTAACTATGGCTACACCTTC
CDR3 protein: CASSSTNYGYTF

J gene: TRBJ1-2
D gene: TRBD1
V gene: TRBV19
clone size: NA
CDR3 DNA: TGTGCCAGTAGTACCGGGACAGGGGGCGCTTCCTATGGCTACACCTTC
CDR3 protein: CASSTGTGGASYGYTF

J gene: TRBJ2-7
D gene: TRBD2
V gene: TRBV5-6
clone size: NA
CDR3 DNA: TGTGCCAGCAGCTTGAGGATAGCGGGGGGCGGCTACGAGCAGTACTTC
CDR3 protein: CASSLRIAGGGYEQYF

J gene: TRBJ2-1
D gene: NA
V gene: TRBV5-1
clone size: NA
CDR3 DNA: TGCGCCAGCAGCTTGTCTGAACTGCGGGGTAGCTCCTACAATGAGCAGTTCTTC
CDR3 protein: CASSLSELRGSSYNEQFF

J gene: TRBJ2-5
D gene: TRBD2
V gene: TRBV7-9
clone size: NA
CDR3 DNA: TGTGCCAGCAGCTTAGTAGCGGGGTTGGGTGAGACCCAGTACTTC
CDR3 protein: CASSLVAGLGETQYF

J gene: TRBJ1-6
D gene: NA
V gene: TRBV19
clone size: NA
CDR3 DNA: TGTGCCAGTACCATAGGTGACAGAGTTAATTCACCCCTCCACTTT
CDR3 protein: CASTIGDRVNSPLHF

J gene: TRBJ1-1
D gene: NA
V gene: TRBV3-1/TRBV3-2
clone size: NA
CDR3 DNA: TGTGCCAGCAGCCAAGAGAGGGTGTCGGGCACTGAAGCTTTCTTT
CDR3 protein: CASSQERVSGTEAFF

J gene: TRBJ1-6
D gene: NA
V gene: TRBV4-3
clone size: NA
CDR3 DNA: TGCGCCAGCAGCCGTACAGGGTACGGTTCACCCCTCCACTTT
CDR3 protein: CASSRTGYGSPLHF

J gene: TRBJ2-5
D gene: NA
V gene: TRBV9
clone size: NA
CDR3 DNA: TGTGCCAGCAGCGGCCGGGACACCCTACAAGAGACCCAGTACTTC
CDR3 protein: CASSGRDTLQETQYF

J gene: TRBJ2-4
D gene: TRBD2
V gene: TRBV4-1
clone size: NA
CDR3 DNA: TGCGCCAGCAGCCTCACCCGGACTAGCGGGGGGGCGGACATTCAGTACTTC
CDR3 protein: CASSLTRTSGGADIQYF

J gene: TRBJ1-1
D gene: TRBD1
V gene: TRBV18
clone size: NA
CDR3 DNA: TGTGCCAGCTCACCCCGGGCGCAGGGGGGAGCTATGAACACTGAAGCTTTCTTT
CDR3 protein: CASSPRAQGGAMNTEAFF

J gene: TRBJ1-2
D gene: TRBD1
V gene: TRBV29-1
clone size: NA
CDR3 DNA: TGCAGCGTTTCCATACAGGGGAGCTATGGCTACACCTTC
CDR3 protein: CSVSIQGSYGYTF

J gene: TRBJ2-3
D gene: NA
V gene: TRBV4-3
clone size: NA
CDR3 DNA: TGCGCCAGCAGCCGAGGAGGAGGGGGGAGGGGTACAGATACGCAGTATTTT
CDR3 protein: CASSRGGGGRGTDTQYF

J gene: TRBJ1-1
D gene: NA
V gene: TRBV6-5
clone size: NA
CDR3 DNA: TGTGCCAGCAGTCTGAACAGGATGAACACTGAAGCTTTCTTT
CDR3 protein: CASSLNRMNTEAFF

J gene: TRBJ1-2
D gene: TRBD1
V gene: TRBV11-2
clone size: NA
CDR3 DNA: TGTGCCAGCAGCTCGCCGGGACAGGGCTTCGGCTACACCTTC
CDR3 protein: CASSSPGQGFGYTF

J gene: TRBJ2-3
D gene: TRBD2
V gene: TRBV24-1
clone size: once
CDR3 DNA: TGTGCCACCAGTGATCCAAGCGGGGGGGCCTTAGATACGCAGTATTTT
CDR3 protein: CATSDPSGGALDTQYF

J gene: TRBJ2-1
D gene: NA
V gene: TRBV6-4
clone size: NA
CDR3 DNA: TGTGCCAGCAGTGAGTCCCGCTACAATGAGCAGTTCTTC
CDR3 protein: CASSESRYNEQFF

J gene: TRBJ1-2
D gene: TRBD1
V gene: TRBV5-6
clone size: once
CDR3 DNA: TGTGCCAGCAGCTCCCTGGACAGGTCAGGCTATGGCTACACCTTC
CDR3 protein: CASSSLDRSGYGYTF

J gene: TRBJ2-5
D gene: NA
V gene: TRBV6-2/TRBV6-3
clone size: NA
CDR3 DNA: TGTGCCAGCAGTTACCCCACAGGTGGGGTAGAGGAGACCCAGTACTTC
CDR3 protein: CASSYPTGGVEETQYF

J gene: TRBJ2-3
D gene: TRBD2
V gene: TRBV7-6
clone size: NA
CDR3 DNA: TGTGCCAGCAGCTTAGGCGGGACTAGTCGGGCAGATACGCAGTATTTT
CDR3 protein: CASSLGGTSRADTQYF

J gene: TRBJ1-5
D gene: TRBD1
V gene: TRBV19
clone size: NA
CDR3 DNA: TGTGCCAGTAGCGGGACAGGGGGATTGCAGCCCCAGCATTTT
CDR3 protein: CASSGTGGLQPQHF

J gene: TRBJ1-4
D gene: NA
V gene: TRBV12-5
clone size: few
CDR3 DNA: TGTGCTAGTGGTTTGATCGACAGGGAAAAACTGTTTTTT
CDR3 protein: CASGLIDREKLFF

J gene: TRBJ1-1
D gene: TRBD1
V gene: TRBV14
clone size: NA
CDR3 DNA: TGTGCCAGCAGCCAAGGGGCAGGGGGCACTGAAGCTTTCTTT
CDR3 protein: CASSQGAGGTEAFF

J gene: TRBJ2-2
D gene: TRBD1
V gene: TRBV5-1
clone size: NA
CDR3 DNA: TGCGCCAGCAGCCCAGGACAGGCGACCGGGGAGCTGTTTTTT
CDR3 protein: CASSPGQATGELFF

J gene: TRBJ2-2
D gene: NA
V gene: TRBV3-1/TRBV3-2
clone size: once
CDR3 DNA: TGTGCCAGCAGCCTGTGGGAGCGGAGAACCGGGGAGCTGTTTTTT
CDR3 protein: CASSLWERRTGELFF

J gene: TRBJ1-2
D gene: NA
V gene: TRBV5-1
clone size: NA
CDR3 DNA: TGCGCCAGCTTTAACCCCAGGAGGCCGTTTGGCTACACCTTC
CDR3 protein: CASFNPRRPFGYTF

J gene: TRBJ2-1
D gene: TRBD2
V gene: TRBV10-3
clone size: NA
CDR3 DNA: TGTGCCATCAGTGGACTAGCGGGGGGGTCCTACAATGAGCAGTTCTTC
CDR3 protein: CAISGLAGGSYNEQFF

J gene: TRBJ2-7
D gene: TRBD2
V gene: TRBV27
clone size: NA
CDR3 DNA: TGTGCCAGCAGTCCCGGACTAGCGGGGGGTTGGTACGAGCAGTACTTC
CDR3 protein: CASSPGLAGGWYEQYF

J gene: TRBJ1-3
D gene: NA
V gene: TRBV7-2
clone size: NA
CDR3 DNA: TGTGCCAGCAGCTTACCTCCGGGGTTTGGAAACACCATATATTTT
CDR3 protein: CASSLPPGFGNTIYF

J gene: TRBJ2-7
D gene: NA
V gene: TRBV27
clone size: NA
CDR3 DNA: TGTGCCAGCAGTCCCCCTGGAGGGTACTACGAGCAGTACTTC
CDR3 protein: CASSPPGGYYEQYF

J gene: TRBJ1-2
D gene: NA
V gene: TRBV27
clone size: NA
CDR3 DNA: TGTGCCAGCAGCCGGGGAGGGAACTATGGCTACACCTTC
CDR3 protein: CASSRGGNYGYTF

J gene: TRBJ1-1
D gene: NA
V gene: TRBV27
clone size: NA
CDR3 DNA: TGTGCCAGCAGTTCGCCAGGGAAAGAAGCTTTCTTT
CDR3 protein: CASSSPGKEAFF

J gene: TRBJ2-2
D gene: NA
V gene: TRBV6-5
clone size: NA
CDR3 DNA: TGTGCCAGCAGGGCCCACACCGGGGAGCTGTTTTTT
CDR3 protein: CASRAHTGELFF

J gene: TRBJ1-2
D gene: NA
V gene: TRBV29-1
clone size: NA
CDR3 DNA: TGCAGCGTTGAAGATAATAGGGGCGGCTATGGCTACACCTTC
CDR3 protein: CSVEDNRGGYGYTF

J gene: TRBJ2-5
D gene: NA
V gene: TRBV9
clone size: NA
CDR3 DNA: TGTGCCAGCAGCGTAGCAGGGTATGAGACCCAGTACTTC
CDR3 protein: CASSVAGYETQYF

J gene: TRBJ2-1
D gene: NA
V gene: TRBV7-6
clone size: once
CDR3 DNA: TGTGCCAGCAGCTTAAGGGGAGGATACAATGAGCAGTTCTTC
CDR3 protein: CASSLRGGYNEQFF

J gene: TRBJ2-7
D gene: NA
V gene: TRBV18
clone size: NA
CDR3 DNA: TGTGCCAGCTCAGTGGGGGCCGCTACATACGAGCAGTACTTC
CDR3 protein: CASSVGAATYEQYF

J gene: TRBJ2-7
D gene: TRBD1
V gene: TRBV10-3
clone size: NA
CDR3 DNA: TGTGCCATCAGCCTAGGGACAGGGGGCAACGAGCAGTACTTC
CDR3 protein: CAISLGTGGNEQYF

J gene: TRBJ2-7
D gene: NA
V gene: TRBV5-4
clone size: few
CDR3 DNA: TGTGCCAGCAGTTTTACGCCTTACAGGGTAGCCTACGAGCAGTACTTC
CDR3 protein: CASSFTPYRVAYEQYF

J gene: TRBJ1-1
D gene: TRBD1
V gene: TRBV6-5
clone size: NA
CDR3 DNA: TGTGCCAGCAGTTACGGGACAGGGTCGAACACTGAAGCTTTCTTT
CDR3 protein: CASSYGTGSNTEAFF

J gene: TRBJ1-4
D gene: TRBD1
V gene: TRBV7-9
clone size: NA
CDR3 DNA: TGTGCCAGCAGCTTTCGGACAGGGGGTGAAAAACTGTTTTTT
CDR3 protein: CASSFRTGGEKLFF

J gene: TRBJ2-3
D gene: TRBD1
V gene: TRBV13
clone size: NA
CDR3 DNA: TGTGCCAGCAGCAGGGACAGTCGAACAGATACGCAGTATTTT
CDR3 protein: CASSRDSRTDTQYF

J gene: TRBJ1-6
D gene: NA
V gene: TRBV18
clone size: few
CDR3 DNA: TGTGCCAGCTCACCAAGCGTAAATTCACCCCTCCACTTT
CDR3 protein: CASSPSVNSPLHF

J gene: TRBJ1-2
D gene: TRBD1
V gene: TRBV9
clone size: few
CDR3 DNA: TGTGCCAGCAGCAAAACAGGGACAGGGGGAAACTATGGCTACACCTTC
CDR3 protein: CASSKTGTGGNYGYTF

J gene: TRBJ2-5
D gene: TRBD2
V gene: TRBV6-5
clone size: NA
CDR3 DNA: TGTGCCAGCACCCGGGGGGGGCCCCAAGAGACCCAGTACTTC
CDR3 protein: CASTRGGPQETQYF

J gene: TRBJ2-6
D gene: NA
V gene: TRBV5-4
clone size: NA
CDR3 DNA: TGTGCCAGCAGCTTAAAGCTTGGTGGGGCCAACGTCCTGACTTTC
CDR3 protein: CASSLKLGGANVLTF

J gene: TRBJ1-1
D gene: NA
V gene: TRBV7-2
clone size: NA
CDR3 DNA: TGTGCCAGCAGCTTAGATGGTAGTCGGGTGACGGCTTTCTTT
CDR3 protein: CASSLDGSRVTAFF

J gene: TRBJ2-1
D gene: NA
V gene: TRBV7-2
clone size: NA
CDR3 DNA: TGTGCCAGCAGCCCACGTCCCGGGACTCAGTTCTTC
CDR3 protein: CASSPRPGTQFF

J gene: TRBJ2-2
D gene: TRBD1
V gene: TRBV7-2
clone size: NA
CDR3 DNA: TGTGCCAGCAGCAAGGACTCAGGGGGCACCGGGGAGCTGTTTTTT
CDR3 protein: CASSKDSGGTGELFF

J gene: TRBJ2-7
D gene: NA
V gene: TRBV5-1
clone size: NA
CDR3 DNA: TGCGCCAGCAGCTCTCAGAACTACGAGCAGTACTTC
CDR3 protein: CASSSQNYEQYF

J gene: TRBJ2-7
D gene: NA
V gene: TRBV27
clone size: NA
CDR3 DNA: TGTGCCAGCAGAGAACCGGGGAGCCCTTACTACGAGCAGTACTTC
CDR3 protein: CASREPGSPYYEQYF